The sequence of this T cell receptor beta chain was determined in a study of blood T cell repertoires in COVID-19. Overall study context: PBMCs, B-cell-depleted T cells, or T cells were the source of the cDNA or gDNA that made up the material.

The CDR3 is 16 amino acids. Trimming cost V 5 bases and J 8 bases; bases outside gene matches: 12. Germline lookup yields CDR1 MDHEN and CDR2 SYDVKM. The method was immunoSEQ multiplex PCR; TCRdb's version includes in-frame clones alone and lacks a portion of them. There are around 450,000 clones in the sample; 75% to 90% occur only once, and approximately 4.3% lies in the top ten. This sequence was found in a woman in her thirties with acute or convalescent COVID-19. This chain uses TRBV28 with TRBJ1-6; 7 bases map to TRBD1. Sequences were obtained from peripheral blood. CDR3 bases: TGTGCCAGCAGTGAATTGGACAGGCCGGGTTATTCACCCCTCCACTTT. It yields the protein CASSELDRPGYSPLHF.